Listed here are 20 T cell receptor beta chains from one sample, sequenced in a study of blood T cells in healthy people across ages. The use of a sample-barcoded 5' primer and a J-beta primer mix characterized a second PCR of about 7 to 12 cycles. TCRdb processed the 5' RACE reads anew with MiXCR; each CDR3 protein has one entry. The sample consists of about 1.5 million distinct CDR3 sequences, approximately 43% of them appearing once. Sequencing was carried out using blood. Receptor source: a woman younger than 30 in good health.

This chain joins TRBV20-1 and TRBJ2-7, with no clear D. Trimming removed 7 bases at V and 1 base at J, with 8 bases between. The CDR3 length is 11 residues. Germline V CDR1 and CDR2: DFQATT, SNEGSKA (reference sequence). The CDR3 sequence is CSVDGSYEQYF. The CDR3 DNA follows: TGCAGTGTGGACGGATCCTACGAGCAGTACTTC.

This rearrangement joins TRBV4-3 to TRBJ1-1; TRBD1 matches 7 bases. V dropped 0 bases and J dropped 7; count of bases not matched to a gene: 11. The CDR3 is 16 residues long. In germline, CDR1 is LGHNA, CDR2 YSLEER. The CDR3 DNA sequence: TGCGCCAGCAGCCAAGATTTAGTAGGGGGCTTACGTGAAGCTTTCTTT. It specifies CASSQDLVGGLREAFF.

The CDR3 nucleotides are TGTGCCAGCTCACCACGACTTCAGACAGAGAATCAAGAGACCCAGTACTTC. This encodes CASSPRLQTENQETQYF. The V and J genes are TRBV18 and TRBJ2-5, with a possible D match to TRBD1 (5 bases). V shed 1 base and J shed 2 bases, with 17 bases lying between them. CDR1 and CDR2 from the germline V gene are KGHSH and LQKENI. The CDR3 extends over 17 amino acids. Using reference TRBV18 and TRBJ2-5 for the parts outside the CDR3, the full variable domain is NAGVMQNPRHLVRRRGQEARLRCSPMKGHSHVYWYRQLPEEGLKFMVYLQKENIIDESGMPKERFSAEFPKEGPSILRIQQVVRGDSAAYFCASSPRLQTENQETQYFGPGTRLLVL.

The V gene is TRBV29-1, the J gene TRBJ2-5, with D maybe TRBD1 (6 bases). Looked up from germline, CDR1 is SQVTM and CDR2 is ANQGSEA. V was pared by 5 bases and J by 5 bases, with 15 bases between. CDR3 size: 13 residues. As DNA, the CDR3 is TGCAGCGTTAAAGGCCAGGGGCGTGAGACCCAGTACTTC. Translating gives CSVKGQGRETQYF.

Only a few counts were recorded for this clonotype. The chain carries TRBV2 and TRBJ2-3; 9 bases are shared with TRBD2. The J segment lost 4 bases and the V segment lost 2 bases, leaving 7 bases of the junction unmatched. Germline CDR1 SNHLY, CDR2 FYNNEI. The CDR3 is made up of 16 amino acids. The DNA for the CDR3 is TGTGCCAGCAGTGAACGGGGACTAGCAGTCCCAGATACGCAGTATTTT. Translation gives CASSERGLAVPDTQYF.

This clonotype has a handful of counts. The chain links TRBV27 to TRBJ2-6; the D is unclear. The CDR3 runs to 14 residues. V gave up 6 bases and J gave up 0 bases, with 6 bases separating them. In germline, CDR1 is MNHEY, CDR2 SMNVEV (reference sequence). The CDR3 DNA follows: TGTGCCAGCAGACTCAACTCTGGGGCCAACGTCCTGACTTTC. It is translated as CASRLNSGANVLTF.

This chain links TRBV20-1 with TRBJ2-1; TRBD2 aligns across 10 bases. V trimming: 3 bases; J trimming: 6 bases; junction bases outside the gene matches: 11. The CDR3 has 16 amino acids. Germline V gene sequence: CDR1 DFQATT, CDR2 SNEGSKA (reference sequence). As DNA, the CDR3 is TGCAGTGCTAGGACTACAGGACTAGCGGTTTTCAATGAGCAGTTCTTC. Translating gives CSARTTGLAVFNEQFF.

The genes are TRBV7-9 and TRBJ1-2; D gene uncertain. In germline, CDR1 is SEHNR, CDR2 FQNEAQ (reference sequence). The CDR3 runs to 12 residues. V was trimmed by 1 base and J by 10 bases, leaving 10 bases between them. CDR3 residues: CASSLETSAYTF. CDR3 DNA sequence: TGTGCCAGCAGCTTAGAAACCAGCGCCTACACCTTC.

In this sample, this clonotype turned up a few times. This chain links TRBV7-3 with TRBJ1-1, with D perhaps TRBD1 (6 bases). V lost 0 bases, J lost 4 bases, and 9 bases lay in between. Per the germline V gene, CDR1 is SGHTA and CDR2 is FQGTGA. The CDR3 length is 14 residues. The CDR3 bases are TGTGCCAGCAGCTTAACGGACAGTTCCACTGAAGCTTTCTTT. Its protein product is CASSLTDSSTEAFF.

Concerning this clonotype itself: One end of the junction is discordant with germline, which a read error may explain. The rearrangement links TRBV20-1 to TRBJ1-1; D possibly corresponds to TRBD1 (5 bases). CDR3 size: 14 residues. Germline lookup yields CDR1 DFQATT and CDR2 SNEGSKA (reference sequence). The CDR3 sequence is CGARGWGIDTEAFF. CDR3 bases: TGCGGTGCCCGAGGGTGGGGGATCGACACTGAAGCTTTCTTT.

This clonotype occurred a few times. The chain combines TRBV6-1 with TRBJ2-1; tentative D call: TRBD1 (6 bases). CDR3 length equals 16 residues. The germline V gene encodes CDR1 MNHNS and CDR2 SASEGT. V was shortened by 2 bases and J by 0 bases, with 11 bases between the two germline ends. The CDR3: CASSENRQVSYNEQFF. The CDR3, as DNA: TGTGCCAGCAGTGAAAATAGACAGGTCTCCTACAATGAGCAGTTCTTC.

The chain combines TRBV9 with TRBJ2-7, with 8 bases aligning to TRBD1. CDR3 length: 18 amino acids. With V trimmed by 0 bases and J by 5 bases, 16 bases remained unmatched. The germline V gene encodes CDR1 SGDLS and CDR2 YYNGEE. The chain's CDR3 is CASSVATGQGGQVDEQYF. The CDR3 DNA is TGTGCCAGCAGCGTAGCTACGGGGCAAGGGGGACAGGTCGACGAGCAGTACTTC.

This clonotype was recorded a few times. The gene calls are TRBV2 and TRBJ2-3; TRBD2 matches at 7 bases. J lost 5 bases, V lost 8 bases, and 13 bases had no gene match. The CDR3 is 15 amino acids. Germline V CDR1 and CDR2: SNHLY, FYNNEI. CDR3 DNA sequence: TGTGCCAGCTATAAAGAGACGCTAGCGGTAGATACGCAGTATTTT. Its protein product is CASYKETLAVDTQYF. Full variable domain (missing parts from reference TRBV2 and TRBJ2-3): EPEVTQTPSHQVTQMGQEVILRCVPISNHLYFYWYRQILGQKVEFLVSFYNNEISEKSEIFDDQFSVERPDGSNFTLKIRSTKLEDSAMYFCASYKETLAVDTQYFGPGTRLTVL.

The chain uses TRBV28 and TRBJ2-2; tentative D call: TRBD1 (5 bases). Germline-derived CDR1 and CDR2 are MDHEN and SYDVKM. The ends were cut back, 2 bases at V and 3 bases at J, with 10 bases in the middle. The CDR3 runs to 15 residues. DNA for the CDR3: TGTGCCAGCAGTTTAGACAGCTTTTACACCGGGGAGCTGTTTTTT. Protein sequence: CASSLDSFYTGELFF.

The rearrangement uses TRBV12-3 or TRBV12-4 and TRBJ2-5; D may be TRBD1 (5 bases). Trimming removed 8 bases from V and 5 bases from J, with 18 bases in between. The CDR3 spans 14 residues. The CDR3 coding sequence is TGTGCCAGCGGCGACCCCAGGGATTTGGAGACCCAGTACTTC. Translated, it gives CASGDPRDLETQYF.

CDR3 loop: CASSVYGGITEAFF. In DNA form, the CDR3 reads TGTGCCAGCAGCGTATATGGTGGGATCACTGAAGCTTTCTTT. The rearrangement links TRBV9 to TRBJ1-1; D remains ambiguous. Germline V lookup: CDR1 SGDLS, CDR2 YYNGEE. The CDR3 spans 14 residues. Trimming cost V 1 base and J 4 bases, with 11 bases left between them. The whole variable domain, filled in from reference TRBV9 and TRBJ1-1, reads DSGVTQTPKHLITATGQRVTLRCSPRSGDLSVYWYQQSLDQGLQFLIQYYNGEERAKGNILERFSAQQFPDLHSELNLSSLELGDSALYFCASSVYGGITEAFFGQGTRLTVV.

The genes are TRBV20-1 and TRBJ1-2; D may be TRBD1 (6 bases). This CDR3 region has 16 residues. The germline gives CDR1 DFQATT, CDR2 SNEGSKA (reference sequence). V gave up 0 bases and J gave up 2 bases, with 16 bases separating them. CDR3: CSARDTEGGKNYGYTF. DNA of the CDR3: TGCAGTGCTAGAGATACGGAGGGGGGAAAGAACTATGGCTACACCTTC.

The gene calls are TRBV12-3 or TRBV12-4 and TRBJ1-1; TRBD1 matches 8 bases. The CDR3 is 14 residues long. V lost 7 bases, J lost 1 base, and 5 bases stayed unmatched. The CDR3 sequence is CASNYRGGNTEAFF. DNA of the CDR3: TGTGCCAGCAATTACAGGGGGGGGAACACTGAAGCTTTCTTT.

This clonotype was seen a handful of times. V is TRBV3-1 and J is TRBJ1-5; the D gene is possibly TRBD1 (5 bases). The germline V and J ends were trimmed by 6 bases and 2 bases, with 11 bases remaining between them. CDR1 and CDR2 from the germline V gene are LGHDT and YNNKEL (reference sequence). The CDR3 has 14 amino acids. CDR3 sequence (DNA): TGTGCCAGCAGTCCAATGGGGGGCAATCAGCCCCAGCATTTT. It is translated as CASSPMGGNQPQHF.

The genes are TRBV11-2 and TRBJ2-3; D is possibly TRBD2 (5 bases). Germline V CDR1 and CDR2: SGHAT, FQNNGV. Trimming removed 4 bases at V and 1 base at J, with 12 bases between. The CDR3 extends over 15 amino acids. CDR3 sequence reads: CASSSRGGRTDTQYF. In DNA, the CDR3 is TGTGCCAGCAGCTCGAGAGGCGGGCGCACAGATACGCAGTATTTT.